The 3 T cell receptor beta chains below were found in one sample sequenced in a study of control samples from healthy donors and cancer patients. Data came from immunoSEQ multiplex PCR; TCRdb stores just in-frame clones and leaves some out. The sample contains over 150,000 clones, approximately 94% of which appear only once. The sequenced material came from PBMCs. The receptors derive from a man aged 55 to 70 with colorectal cancer.

The V call is TRBV18, the J call TRBJ2-1; the match to TRBD1 covers 7 bases. V shed 2 bases and J 7 bases; nucleotides not matched to a gene: 8. Germline assignment: CDR1 KGHSH and CDR2 LQKENI. The CDR3 extends over 15 amino acids. CDR3 protein: CASSPRPTGLNEQFF. The DNA for the CDR3 is TGTGCCAGCTCACCAAGGCCGACAGGGTTGAATGAGCAGTTCTTC.

CDR3 coding DNA: TGTGCCAGCAGTCCGGGGCTCCAAGAGACCCAGTACTTC. It yields the protein CASSPGLQETQYF. V gene TRBV3-1 (or the pseudogene TRBV3-2) combines with J gene TRBJ2-5; D could derive from TRBD1 or TRBD2 (5 bases each). The CDR3 extends over 13 amino acids. Between the trimmed V and J ends, which lost 6 bases and 1 base, there was a span of 9 bases. Germline values: CDR1 LGHDT, CDR2 YNNKEL (reference sequence).

V gene TRBV7-2 combines with J gene TRBJ1-1; TRBD1 matches at 8 bases. With 5 bases clipped from V and 4 bases from J, the junction kept 12 bases outside the gene matches. This CDR3 comprises 16 residues. CDR1 SGHTA and CDR2 FQGNSA come from the germline V gene. For the CDR3, the DNA is TGTGCCAGCAGCCAGGGGGCAGGGCGCAGAGGCACTGAAGCTTTCTTT. Its translation is CASSQGAGRRGTEAFF. Drawing the rest from reference TRBV7-2 and TRBJ1-1, the complete variable domain is GAGVSQSPSNKVTEKGKDVELRCDPISGHTALYWYRQSLGQGLEFLIYFQGNSAPDKSGLPSDRFSAERTGGSVSTLTIQRTQQEDSAVYLCASSQGAGRRGTEAFFGQGTRLTVV.